Each of the 7 T cell receptor beta chains below was sequenced from the same sample in a study of regulatory T cells in long-lasting Graves disease. Assembly of TCR beta libraries relied on iRepertoire HTBI primers together with Arm-PCR of CDR3 regions. TCRdb fed the multiplex PCR reads into MiXCR, producing one record per CDR3 protein. This sample has 350,000 to 450,000 distinct CDR3 sequences, with about 15% found just once. Time point indicated: newly diagnosed GD, antithyroid drugs for less than 3 months. Preparation of the TCR library used RNA extracted from PBMCs. These same records also appear under a second study, on T cells in Graves' hyperthyroidism and ophthalmopathy.

Sequences were derived from peripheral blood mononuclear cells (PBMCs), sampled at new diagnosis, from a patient treated with antithyroid drugs. Receptors were obtained from a woman aged 25 to 39 with Graves disease.

This clonotype came up many times. The chain joins TRBV30 to TRBJ2-7; no reliable D call. V gave up 0 bases and J gave up 3 bases, with 6 bases separating them. Germline assignment: CDR1 GTSNPN and CDR2 SVGIG (reference sequence). The CDR3 is 12 amino acids. The CDR3: CAWSVQIYEQYF. DNA of the CDR3: TGTGCCTGGAGTGTACAGATCTACGAGCAGTACTTC.

This clonotype was recorded at least ten times. The chain combines TRBV4-1 with TRBJ2-5; 9 bases match TRBD2. Germline values: CDR1 MGHRA, CDR2 YSYEKL. The CDR3 contains 16 residues. J lost 4 bases, V lost 8 bases, and 14 bases had no gene match. The CDR3 protein is CASRPLGGRAPETQYF. The CDR3 DNA follows: TGCGCCAGCCGGCCCCTTGGCGGGAGGGCCCCAGAGACCCAGTACTTC.

This clonotype was recorded at least ten times. This chain connects TRBV27 to TRBJ2-7; D is unclear. Germline CDR1 is MNHEY and CDR2 is SMNVEV (reference sequence). The V and J ends lost 7 bases and 9 bases respectively, with 19 bases between them. There are 13 residues in the CDR3. The CDR3 DNA is TGTGCCAGCACTACCACCGGGCTCACGGGGCAGTACTTC. Translating it yields CASTTTGLTGQYF.

This clonotype was counted only a few times. The V call is TRBV30, the J call TRBJ2-6, with 7 bases that match TRBD1. Germline V gene sequence: CDR1 GTSNPN, CDR2 SVGIG (reference sequence). The CDR3 consists of 16 residues. Germline trimming cut 6 bases from V and 2 bases from J; bases unmatched to any gene: 10. The CDR3 DNA follows: TGTGCCTGTCGACAGGGTGGCTTTACTGGGGCCAACGTCCTGACTTTC. The encoded protein is CACRQGGFTGANVLTF.

There are many counts of this clonotype. The rearrangement links TRBV2 to TRBJ2-1, with TRBD2 matching over 9 bases. CDR3 length: 18 residues. The V gene's germline CDR1 is SNHLY and CDR2 FYNNEI. The J segment lost 0 bases and the V segment lost 2 bases, leaving 8 bases of the junction unmatched. CDR3 sequence reads: CASSENGLATSSYNEQFF. The CDR3, as DNA: TGTGCCAGCAGTGAAAACGGACTAGCGACTAGCTCCTACAATGAGCAGTTCTTC.

V and J are TRBV9 and TRBJ2-7, with 11 bases lining up with TRBD2. Germline V gene sequence: CDR1 SGDLS, CDR2 YYNGEE. The junction had 12 bases not matched to a gene; V was cut back by 4 bases and J by 0 bases. The length of the CDR3 is 18 residues. CDR3 sequence: CASSPAGTSGSSSYEQYF. DNA of the CDR3: TGTGCCAGCAGCCCGGCCGGGACTAGCGGCTCCAGCTCCTACGAGCAGTACTTC.

This clonotype was observed at least ten times. V is TRBV2 and J is TRBJ1-1; no clear D gene. The CDR3 covers 13 residues. V lost 7 bases and J 0 bases, leaving 9 bases between the germline ends. CDR1 SNHLY and CDR2 FYNNEI come from the germline V gene. The CDR3 here is CASTEGMNTEAFF. The CDR3 nucleotides are TGTGCCAGCACGGAGGGTATGAACACTGAAGCTTTCTTT.